A single sample gave rise to the 3 T cell receptor beta chains below, sequenced in a study of T cells after somatic rescue of genetic block. Assay: immunoSEQ multiplex PCR; the TCRdb copy retains only in-frame clones and omits some. Of 110,000 or so clones detected, 75% to 95% appear once; the ten largest clones hold around 1.5%. Sequenced input: peripheral blood mononuclear cells (PBMCs). The receptors stem from a woman aged 18-29 years.

The table lists this clone with a few counts. The CDR3, as DNA: TGTGCCAGCAGCGTAGCTCAGGGGAGGACTGAAGCTTTCTTT. This codes for CASSVAQGRTEAFF. The chain employs TRBV9 and TRBJ1-1, with a weak D call TRBD1 (6 bases). V lost 0 bases, J lost 5 bases, and 11 bases lay in between. Germline values: CDR1 SGDLS, CDR2 YYNGEE. CDR3 length equals 14 residues. Drawing the rest from reference TRBV9 and TRBJ1-1, the complete variable domain is DSGVTQTPKHLITATGQRVTLRCSPRSGDLSVYWYQQSLDQGLQFLIQYYNGEERAKGNILERFSAQQFPDLHSELNLSSLELGDSALYFCASSVAQGRTEAFFGQGTRLTVV.

The CDR3 is CSAKHRASTDTQYF. CDR3 nucleotide sequence: TGCAGCGCAAAACACAGGGCTAGCACAGATACGCAGTATTTT. The chain is built from TRBV29-1 and TRBJ2-3; TRBD1 might be the D (6 bases). Trimming took 7 bases from V and 0 from J, leaving 14 bases between them. CDR3 size: 14 residues. Germline lookup yields CDR1 SQVTM and CDR2 ANQGSEA.

DNA of the CDR3: TGTGCCAGCAGCTTGGGACAGGGCTCCTACGAGCAGTACTTC. Its translation: CASSLGQGSYEQYF. V gene TRBV5-8 combines with J gene TRBJ2-7; 7 bases are a match to TRBD1. The CDR3 spans 14 residues. Germline lookup yields CDR1 SGHTS and CDR2 YDEGEE. Losses at the gene ends were 0 bases for V and 0 bases for J; bases not matched to a gene: 0.